This is a list of T cell receptor beta chains from one sample in a study of memory CD4+ T cells and cytomegalovirus serostatus. The data were produced by immunoSEQ multiplex PCR, yet TCRdb's version contains in-frame clones alone and is incomplete. Of around 63,000 clones listed, more than 75% are singletons. The source material was memory CD4+ T cells from blood. Receptors were obtained from an adult in good health and CMV-seropositive. Each CDR3 is given with its conserved first and last residue. D genes are given only for firm matches. For some rows the clone size is stated as once, few or many, or as a class when expanded; others skip it.

TRBV19,-,TRBD2,TRBJ2-7,CASSTPGLAGYEQYF,TGTGCCAGTAGTACACCGGGACTAGCGGGCTACGAGCAGTACTTC
TRBV27,few,-,TRBJ1-2,CASSLLSGQNYGYTF,TGTGCCAGCAGTTTACTATCCGGACAGAACTATGGCTACACCTTC
TRBV5-5,once,-,TRBJ1-5,CASSPAASYSNQPQHF,TGTGCCAGCAGCCCCGCAGCCAGTTATAGCAATCAGCCCCAGCATTTT
TRBV18,-,TRBD1,TRBJ2-5,CASSPVLGQVMETQYF,TGTGCCAGCTCACCGGTTCTCGGACAGGTGATGGAGACCCAGTACTTC
TRBV28,once,TRBD1,TRBJ2-2,CASKGQGSGELFF,TGTGCCAGCAAGGGACAGGGCTCCGGGGAGCTGTTTTTT
TRBV25-1,-,-,TRBJ2-5,CASSEPSPGFLQETQYF,TGTGCCAGCAGTGAACCTTCCCCAGGGTTTCTCCAAGAGACCCAGTACTTC
TRBV6-6,-,-,TRBJ2-2,CASTSGGLGSTGELFF,TGTGCCAGCACTTCCGGAGGTTTGGGAAGCACCGGGGAGCTGTTTTTT
TRBV2,medium-sized,TRBD2,TRBJ2-3,CAISSGRADTQYF,TGTGCCATTTCTAGCGGGCGGGCAGATACGCAGTATTTT
TRBV5-1,-,-,TRBJ2-3,CASSLTGGWEDTQYF,TGCGCCAGCAGCTTGACGGGGGGCTGGGAAGATACGCAGTATTTT
TRBV29-1,-,TRBD2,TRBJ2-1,CSAEGTTYNEQFF,TGCAGCGCTGAAGGGACTACCTACAATGAGCAGTTCTTC
TRBV14,few,TRBD2,TRBJ2-4,CASSRIGSGRGSIQYF,TGTGCCAGCAGCCGTATAGGTAGCGGGAGGGGTAGCATTCAGTACTTC
TRBV5-6,-,TRBD2,TRBJ2-5,CASSLPGGREETQYF,TGTGCCAGCAGCTTGCCGGGGGGGCGGGAGGAGACCCAGTACTTC
TRBV4-1,-,TRBD1,TRBJ2-7,CASSRDRAYEQYF,TGCGCCAGCAGTCGGGACAGGGCCTACGAGCAGTACTTC
TRBV19,-,TRBD2,TRBJ2-3,CASSIGAGGTDTQYF,TGTGCCAGTAGTATAGGGGCGGGAGGGACAGATACGCAGTATTTT
TRBV2,once,-,TRBJ1-5,CASSETARNQPQHF,TGTGCCAGCAGTGAGACAGCTAGAAATCAGCCCCAGCATTTT
TRBV7-2,-,-,TRBJ1-3,CASSRSGGSSGNTIYF,TGTGCCAGCAGCCGCAGCGGGGGGAGCTCTGGAAACACCATATATTTT
TRBV5-6,-,-,TRBJ2-7,CASSPPGVATYEQYF,TGTGCCAGCAGTCCCCCGGGAGTCGCAACCTACGAGCAGTACTTC
TRBV6-5,-,-,TRBJ2-1,CASSYRGVNEQFF,TGTGCCAGCAGTTACCGTGGCGTCAATGAGCAGTTCTTC
TRBV5-1,-,-,TRBJ1-1,CASRERVGGDTEAFF,TGCGCCAGCAGGGAAAGAGTGGGTGGGGACACTGAAGCTTTCTTT
TRBV18,-,-,TRBJ1-1,CASSPIKGTEAFF,TGTGCCAGCTCACCAATAAAGGGGACTGAAGCTTTCTTT
TRBV20-1,-,-,TRBJ1-1,CSAPLGTEAFF,TGCAGTGCTCCTCTTGGAACTGAAGCTTTCTTT
TRBV14,-,-,TRBJ2-5,CASSRTDQETQYF,TGTGCCAGCAGCCGGACAGACCAAGAGACCCAGTACTTC
TRBV25-1,-,-,TRBJ1-1,CASSDGGTEAFF,TGTGCCAGCAGTGATGGAGGCACTGAAGCTTTCTTT
TRBV27,-,-,TRBJ2-5,CASSNRGGQETQYF,TGTGCCAGCAGCAACAGGGGAGGACAAGAGACCCAGTACTTC
TRBV19,-,-,TRBJ1-2,CASSTFGRDSYGYTF,TGTGCCAGTAGTACCTTCGGACGGGACTCCTATGGCTACACCTTC
TRBV2,-,TRBD1,TRBJ1-2,CASSVRDSYGYTF,TGTGCCAGCAGTGTACGGGACAGCTATGGCTACACCTTC
TRBV7-9,-,-,TRBJ2-1,CASSRKGGSDYNEQFF,TGTGCCAGCAGCCGGAAGGGTGGGAGCGACTACAATGAGCAGTTCTTC
TRBV29-1,few,-,TRBJ2-3,CSVDSGTDTQYF,TGCAGCGTTGATAGCGGCACAGATACGCAGTATTTT
TRBV28,-,TRBD1,TRBJ2-7,CASSFKGAHYEQYF,TGTGCCAGCAGTTTTAAGGGGGCTCACTACGAGCAGTACTTC
TRBV28,few,TRBD2,TRBJ2-2,CASSFPSGWNTGELFF,TGTGCCAGCAGTTTCCCTAGCGGATGGAACACCGGGGAGCTGTTTTTT
TRBV7-2,once,TRBD1,TRBJ1-2,CASSPRQGGYGYTF,TGTGCCAGCAGCCCCCGACAGGGGGGATATGGCTACACCTTC
TRBV5-4,-,-,TRBJ1-2,CASSFESGFNYGYTF,TGTGCCAGCAGCTTTGAGTCGGGGTTTAACTATGGCTACACCTTC
TRBV13,-,-,TRBJ2-6,CASSLVAAGANVLTF,TGTGCCAGCAGCTTGGTAGCAGCGGGGGCCAACGTCCTGACTTTC
TRBV27,-,-,TRBJ1-3,CASILSTHRENTIYF,TGTGCCAGCATCCTATCCACGCACCGGGAAAACACCATATATTTT
TRBV2,-,-,TRBJ1-2,CAMPSRAVNYGYTF,TGTGCCATGCCGAGTCGGGCAGTTAACTATGGCTACACCTTC
TRBV4-2,-,TRBD1,TRBJ2-3,CASSQGDRGLDTQYF,TGTGCCAGCAGCCAAGGTGACAGGGGGCTAGATACGCAGTATTTT
TRBV9,-,TRBD1,TRBJ1-2,CASSVDPGQGFGYTF,TGTGCCAGCAGCGTCGATCCGGGACAGGGTTTTGGCTACACCTTC
TRBV19,-,-,TRBJ1-5,CASKTGTAANQPQHF,TGTGCCAGTAAAACCGGGACGGCGGCCAATCAGCCCCAGCATTTT
TRBV1,-,-,TRBJ2-5,CTSSHRARLAGGSETQYF,TGCACCAGCAGCCATCGAGCTCGACTAGCGGGGGGGAGTGAGACCCAGTACTTC
TRBV4-1,-,TRBD1,TRBJ2-6,CASSQPGGSGANVLTF,TGCGCCAGCAGCCAACCAGGGGGCTCTGGGGCCAACGTCCTGACTTTC
TRBV29-1,-,TRBD1,TRBJ2-7,CSVGTGIYEQYF,TGCAGCGTTGGGACAGGTATCTACGAGCAGTACTTC
TRBV25-1,-,TRBD1,TRBJ2-1,CASSAGQGEYNEQFF,TGTGCCAGCAGTGCGGGACAGGGGGAGTACAATGAGCAGTTCTTC
TRBV15,-,TRBD1,TRBJ1-1,CATSRALAPTQGGNTEAFF,TGTGCCACCAGCAGAGCATTAGCCCCGACACAGGGGGGAAACACTGAAGCTTTCTTT
TRBV29-1,-,-,TRBJ1-1,CSVRRRGINTEAFF,TGCAGCGTCCGCCGACGGGGCATTAACACTGAAGCTTTCTTT
TRBV28,few,TRBD1,TRBJ1-1,CASREQGQGGTEAFF,TGTGCCAGCAGGGAACAGGGACAGGGGGGGACTGAAGCTTTCTTT
TRBV5-1,-,TRBD1,TRBJ2-1,CASSFPRTGETYNEQFF,TGCGCCAGCAGCTTTCCCCGGACAGGGGAGACCTACAATGAGCAGTTCTTC
TRBV7-8,-,-,TRBJ1-2,CASSSRGGEVNYGYTF,TGTGCCAGCAGCTCCCGGGGAGGGGAGGTTAACTATGGCTACACCTTC
TRBV29-1,-,-,TRBJ2-2,CSVEEPTGYSGELFF,TGCAGCGTTGAAGAACCGACAGGCTACTCCGGGGAGCTGTTTTTT
TRBV7-6,-,-,TRBJ2-3,CASSSRLGEDTQYF,TGTGCCAGCAGCTCCCGACTAGGAGAAGATACGCAGTATTTT
TRBV25-1,-,-,TRBJ1-2,CASSEGEGYTF,TGTGCCAGCAGTGAGGGCGAGGGCTACACCTTC
TRBV28,-,-,TRBJ1-5,CAISRGHSNQPQHF,TGTGCCATCTCCAGGGGCCATAGCAATCAGCCCCAGCATTTT
TRBV6-6,-,-,TRBJ2-1,CASSLGETKGQFF,TGTGCCAGCAGTTTGGGCGAAACGAAGGGGCAGTTCTTC
TRBV23-1,-,-,TRBJ2-3,CASSQSDPGHHTDTQYF,TGCGCCAGCAGTCAATCGGATCCGGGACATCACACAGATACGCAGTATTTT
TRBV7-3,-,-,TRBJ2-2,CASSSSRTGELFF,TGTGCCAGCAGCTCCTCGAGGACCGGGGAGCTGTTTTTT
TRBV7-9,-,-,TRBJ2-7,CASSLLRKNYEQYF,TGTGCCAGCAGCTTATTAAGGAAAAACTACGAGCAGTACTTC
TRBV5-1,-,-,TRBJ1-2,CASSYRGKDYGYTF,TGCGCCAGCAGCTACCGGGGGAAGGACTATGGCTACACCTTC
TRBV4-1,-,-,TRBJ2-5,CASSQVRGAGETQYF,TGCGCCAGCAGCCAAGTTAGGGGGGCGGGGGAGACCCAGTACTTC